Shown below are 3 T cell receptor beta chains from a single sample sequenced in a study of blood T cell repertoires in COVID-19. Sequencing was performed with immunoSEQ multiplex PCR; in TCRdb, only in-frame clones are kept and a portion is missing. The sample has around 290,000 clones, about nine tenths seen once. The specimen was PBMCs or T cells enriched from blood (not recorded which). The receptors derive from a woman between 25 and 40 years old who had recovered from COVID-19.

A single count supports this clone. Here the CDR3 reads CSVGWRSPPYGYTF. The CDR3 DNA reads TGCAGCGTTGGCTGGAGAAGTCCCCCCTATGGCTACACCTTC. J is TRBJ1-2 and V is TRBV29-1, with unresolved D. Germline assignment: CDR1 SQVTM and CDR2 ANQGSEA. CDR3 length: 14 amino acids. Deletions cut 4 bases from V and 4 bases from J, with 16 bases between. Supplemented by reference TRBV29-1 and TRBJ1-2, the full variable domain reads SAVISQKPSRDICQRGTSLTIQCQVDSQVTMMFWYRQQPGQSLTLIATANQGSEATYESGFVIDKFPISRPNLTFSTLTVSNMSPEDSSIYLCSVGWRSPPYGYTFGSGTRLTVV.

Note on this clone: This sample includes further DNA sequences coding for the same CDR3. V and J are TRBV7-9 and TRBJ1-5; D is unclear. Germline V gives CDR1 SEHNR, CDR2 FQNEAQ (reference sequence). The CDR3 sequence is 14 residues long. V shed 1 base and J shed 0 bases, with 4 bases lying between them. The CDR3 nucleotides are TGTGCCAGCAGCTTAGGGCATAGCAATCAGCCCCAGCATTTT. This translates into CASSLGHSNQPQHF.

The CDR3 spells CASSLFGRAEQPQHF. The DNA of the CDR3 is TGTGCCAGCAGCTTGTTTGGCAGGGCAGAACAGCCCCAGCATTTT. The J gene is TRBJ1-5, the V gene TRBV5-5; D might be TRBD1 (5 bases). The CDR3 loop spans 15 amino acids. The V gene lost 1 base and the J gene lost 7 bases, with 15 bases spanning the gap. Germline lookup yields CDR1 SGHKS and CDR2 YYEKEE (reference sequence).